This T cell receptor beta chain is from a study of cytomegalovirus exposure and HLA in healthy donors (dated by TCRdb to the late 2010s). Describing the broader study: According to an earlier analysis of several hundred of the donors, about 179 million T cells yielded roughly 110 million unique TCR beta sequences and around 300 Gb of sequence data. About 330 gigabases of sequencing data and tens of millions of unique TCR sequences made up an early release that covered over 550 HLA-typed donors. Among the roughly 400 genotyped donors, around 81% belonged to the genetic ancestry cluster associated with self-reported Caucasian donors. The study was designed to test whether signatures of past pathogen exposure could be identified by cataloging public T cell receptors. Using immunosequencing, the study profiled T cell repertoires from 500 to 800 subjects and related those repertoires to cytomegalovirus serostatus. Along with the roughly 670-subject first cohort, a separate validation cohort of 120 different subjects was used. To predict cytomegalovirus infection status, the study brought together high-throughput TCR immunosequencing, statistical association of individual TCRs with disease status, and machine learning. A later analysis re-analyzed previously published TCR beta repertoires from 500 to 700 donors and added high-resolution HLA genotyping to study TCR occurrence patterns. In the later analysis, no new phenotypic data were used to find candidate immune exposures; instead, reliance was placed on TCR beta sequences and their occurrence across donors. An earlier analysis of fewer than 750 of the donors used high-throughput TCR beta sequencing to judge whether each TCR beta V gene segment behaved as functional or pseudogenic. Donor age, sex, ethnicity and CMV serostatus were collected together with the repertoire data. Genome-wide SNP genotypes for about 65% of the roughly 670 donors were used in a later genetic analysis, which treated that subset as a discovery cohort. All discovery cohort repertoires had been generated using a single sequencing platform. HLA typing included class I and class II loci at four-digit resolution. The number of typed donors differed by locus: roughly 629-630 for A, B, C, DRB1 and DQB1; 500 to 550 for DQA1; 600 to 610 for DPA1; and 450 to 480 for DPB1. Because of strong linkage in the cohort, roughly five DR-DQ haplotypes were treated as single units for association and clustering. Across about 370 genotyped donors of the cohort, an average of roughly 230,000 unique TCR beta nucleotide sequences per donor were sequenced, and 15% to 20% of those sequences were non-productive. Study-wide conclusions, independent of this receptor: In a later analysis, most CMV-associated TCR beta chains were found to appear HLA-restricted, with HLA associations seemingly driven largely by CMV exposure. Correlated functional status among segregating V segments might reflect linkage disequilibrium, but an unknown experimental factor could not be ruled out. In an earlier analysis of about 600 of the donors, most TCR beta V segments appeared in productive rearrangements about 87% or about 30% of the time, broadly matching IMGT annotations. A cluster of highly shared sequence variants was judged likely to represent a technical artifact of the sequencing pipeline. For the cohort, immune exposure information was limited to CMV serostatus. In vitro tests confirmed that a few of the cytomegalovirus-associated TCR beta chains recognize cytomegalovirus antigens. In a later analysis, HLA-associated TCR beta chains were found to be more clonally expanded and to have lower generation probabilities than equally common non-associated chains. The authors suggested that the approach could potentially be extended to other disease states and immunological phenotypes. In this cohort, only TCR beta chains were sequenced, and detectable features were limited by the absence of alpha or paired-chain data. Because HLA typing was unavailable for some donors at each locus, only the typed subset was used in association tests. Some IMGT-functional V segments, including TRBV6-2 and TRBV6-3, could not be distinguished by the 87-base-pair reads and were therefore excluded. An association between a missense DCLRE1C variant and V-gene and J-gene trimming of TCR beta chains was found in a later genetic analysis and replicated in an independent cohort. The classifier was reported to diagnose cytomegalovirus status with high specificity and sensitivity in both the original cohort and the validation cohort. A later analysis reported that several top co-occurrence clusters appeared linked to parvovirus B19, influenza, CMV and Epstein-Barr virus. A later analysis associated 17,000 or so TCR beta sequences with specific HLA alleles at a false discovery rate of 0.05. When HLA alleles, especially DR and DQ, strongly co-occurred, attributing TCR associations to individual alleles was difficult. Because counts were too low, some 16 rarely observed V segments, including chromosome 9 orphons, were excluded from the earlier analysis of 587 of the donors. Sequencing depth was assumed to be roughly uniform across donors in the presence/absence analyses, though that assumption may not hold. Most TCR sequences were seen in very few donors, while some public TCRs were found in many individuals. A total of roughly 160 TCR beta chains were listed by the study as associated with cytomegalovirus. Compared with the roughly 670-donor mean, donors in an Asian-associated ancestry cluster had fewer N-insertions in productive TCRs, according to a later genetic analysis. In a later analysis, TCR association rates were found to vary across HLA loci, with the most associated TCRs seen for DRB1 alleles and the fewest for HLA-C alleles. A further reported finding was that TCR beta sequences accurately predicted the HLA-A and HLA-B alleles for most subjects in the first cohort.

Preparation of the library involved the immunoSEQ multiplex PCR assay. For the multiplex PCR, a mixture combining 60 forward primers for TCR Vbeta segments and 13 reverse primers for TCR Jbeta segments was used. A multiplex PCR assay on genomic DNA amplified the CDR3 region of rearranged TCR beta genes. The Illumina HiSeq System was used to sequence the amplified TCR beta libraries as 87-base-pair reads. The authors processed their data as follows. A later analysis tallied 80 million to 95 million unique TCR beta chains across the 700 or so repertoires, and about 10 million of those chains were shared by two or more donors. Raw reads were error-corrected and collapsed into unique sequences with a nearest-neighbor algorithm that merged closely related sequences to remove PCR and sequencing errors. CDR3 sequences were aligned to IMGT reference sequences to assign V, D and J gene segments. Each retained sequence needed at least a six-nucleotide match to both a V gene segment and a J gene segment. A rearrangement counted as productive if the CDR3 had no stop codons and remained in frame with V and J, and every other rearrangement counted as non-productive. Following IMGT convention, CDR3 was defined as the stretch from the second conserved V-encoded cysteine to the conserved J-encoded phenylalanine. In an earlier analysis of more than 550 of the donors, sequences lacking an unambiguous match to a single V gene segment were excluded. An earlier analysis of several hundred of the donors called V segments functional above 56.7% productive rearrangements and segregating when the between-donor standard deviation exceeded 5%. A statistical classification framework was built for diagnosing cytomegalovirus status from the catalog of TCR beta chain sequences. A later analysis assigned V and J genes by comparing TCR nucleotide sequences with IMGT/GENE-DB human TR gene sequences. In a later analysis, CDR3 sequences and most-parsimonious VDJ recombination scenarios were assigned using the TCRdist pipeline. A later analysis defined each TCR beta chain by its CDR3 amino acid sequence plus V-gene family, and excluded reads lacking a unique V-gene family. In a later analysis, approximately 640 highly shared, low-generation-probability nucleotide sequences were removed to address suspected cross-contamination and a sequencing artifact. In a later analysis, a clonal expansion index for each public chain was calculated from normalized within-repertoire ranks of inferred template counts. A later analysis computed generation probabilities with a VDJ recombination model fitted to out-of-frame rearrangements, and checked the results against IGoR. A later analysis scored TCR-TCR, TCR-HLA and TCR-CMV co-occurrence with hypergeometric tests, applying a repertoire-size bias correction to TCR pairs. False discovery rates were estimated in a later analysis by permuting HLA or CMV assignments 20 times. A later analysis grouped co-occurring TCRs with DBSCAN, adding TCRdist sequence similarity when clustering within HLA-allele-positive subsets. For co-occurrence clustering, repertoires with fewer than 30,000 or more than 120,000 public chains were excluded, along with four to six repertoires with anomalous nucleotide sharing. Here the immuneACCESS table is served through TCRdb, limited to in-frame sequences with V and J called. Missing clones are a known gap in these copies; in checked studies unresolved V genes cover under half, and the rest lacks a known reason. The DNA was the basis for D and trimming; V, J and clone size are from that table. The sample profile shows roughly 86,000 clones; more than 65% of them were found once. The leading ten clones occupy about 8% of the sample.

V loses 5 bases at its end and J loses 0 bases; junction bases beyond the gene matches: 7. Sequences SGHTA (CDR1) and FQGNSA (CDR2) are obtained from the germline V gene. From the cysteine through the phenylalanine, the CDR3 covers 16 amino acids. This entry keeps only the CDR3 DNA: 48 bases, framed from base 1. The cohort consisted of hundreds of healthy bone marrow donors. Cohort members were all nominally healthy when sampled, although unrecorded immune exposures were likely present. The donor was CMV seronegative and belonged to the group of 352 seronegative cohort members. Each donor provided a peripheral blood sample, and peripheral blood mononuclear cells were used for TCR beta sequencing. Genomic DNA extraction from the blood cell samples was performed with the Qiagen DNeasy Blood Extraction Kit. Only a few counts were recorded for this clone. Which antigen it targets is not known. There are no base qualities to consult, and no much larger clone falls within one base.

The TCR comes from a man between 60 and 75 years old in good health and CMV-seronegative. What was sequenced was PBMCs. Recombination joined TRBV7-2 with TRBJ2-5; TRBD1 fits 9 bases in the junction. CDR3 sequence: CASSGTGTLYQETQYF. The DNA sequence reads TGTGCCAGCAGCGGGACAGGGACCCTCTACCAAGAGACCCAGTACTTC.